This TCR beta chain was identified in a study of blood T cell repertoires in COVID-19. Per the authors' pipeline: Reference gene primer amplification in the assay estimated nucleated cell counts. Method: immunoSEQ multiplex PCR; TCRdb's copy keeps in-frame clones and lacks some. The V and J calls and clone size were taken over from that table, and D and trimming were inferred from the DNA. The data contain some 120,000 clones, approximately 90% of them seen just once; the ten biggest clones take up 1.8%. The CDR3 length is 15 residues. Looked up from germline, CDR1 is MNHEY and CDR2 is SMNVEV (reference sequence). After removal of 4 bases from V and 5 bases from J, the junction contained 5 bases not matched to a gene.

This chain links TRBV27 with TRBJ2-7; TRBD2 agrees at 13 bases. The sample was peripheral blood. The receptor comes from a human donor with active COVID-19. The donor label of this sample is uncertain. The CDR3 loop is CASSSLAGGPNEQYF. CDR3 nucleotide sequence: TGTGCCAGCAGTTCACTAGCGGGGGGGCCAAACGAGCAGTACTTC.